This TCR beta chain was sequenced for a study of blood T cell repertoires in COVID-19. Study in general: The United States, Italy and Spain supplied acute and convalescent COVID-19 samples. PBMCs, B-cell-depleted T cells, or T cells provided the cDNA or gDNA that made up the material.

The authors' processing: For nucleated cells, counts were estimated from reference gene primer amplification. Method: immunoSEQ multiplex PCR; TCRdb's copy keeps in-frame clones and lacks some. V, J and clone size are taken as reported in that table, and D and trimming were inferred from the DNA itself. The data show 150,000 to 200,000 clones, approximately 90% seen once. Per the germline V gene, CDR1 is MNHEY and CDR2 is SMNVEV (reference sequence). V gave up 1 base and J gave up 5 bases; unmatched junction bases: 17. The CDR3 has 19 amino acids. This receptor was obtained from a man younger than 35 with active or convalescent COVID-19. The chain is built from TRBV27 and TRBJ2-5, with 9 positions matching TRBD2. The sequenced sample was peripheral blood. This CDR3 is CASSLFKAGGGRVAETQYF. The CDR3 bases are TGTGCCAGCAGTTTATTTAAGGCGGGGGGGGGCCGAGTGGCGGAGACCCAGTACTTC.